Reported below is one TCR beta chain. This sample stems from a study of shared clonotypes between healthy human individuals. From CD4+ cells came CD45RA+ naive and CD45RA-negative memory subsets. Each subset's genomic DNA was shared equally among a number of immunoSEQ plates. The repertoire was sequenced with immunoSEQ multiplex PCR; TCRdb's copy has only in-frame clones and lacks some. The sample lists some 2.1 million clones, 95% occurring once. CDR3 length equals 15 residues. From germline, CDR1 is MNHEY and CDR2 SMNVEV (reference sequence). V shed 5 bases and J shed 0 bases, with 13 bases lying between them.

This receptor was taken from a man between 18 and 29 years old in good health. The V and J genes are TRBV27 and TRBJ1-1; no clear D. The sample taken for sequencing was naive CD4+ T cells sorted from blood. Subset of the sample: CD45RA+ positively selected. The CDR3 bases are TGTGCCAGCAGTGCCAGACCCTTCATGAACACTGAAGCTTTCTTT. As protein: CASSARPFMNTEAFF.